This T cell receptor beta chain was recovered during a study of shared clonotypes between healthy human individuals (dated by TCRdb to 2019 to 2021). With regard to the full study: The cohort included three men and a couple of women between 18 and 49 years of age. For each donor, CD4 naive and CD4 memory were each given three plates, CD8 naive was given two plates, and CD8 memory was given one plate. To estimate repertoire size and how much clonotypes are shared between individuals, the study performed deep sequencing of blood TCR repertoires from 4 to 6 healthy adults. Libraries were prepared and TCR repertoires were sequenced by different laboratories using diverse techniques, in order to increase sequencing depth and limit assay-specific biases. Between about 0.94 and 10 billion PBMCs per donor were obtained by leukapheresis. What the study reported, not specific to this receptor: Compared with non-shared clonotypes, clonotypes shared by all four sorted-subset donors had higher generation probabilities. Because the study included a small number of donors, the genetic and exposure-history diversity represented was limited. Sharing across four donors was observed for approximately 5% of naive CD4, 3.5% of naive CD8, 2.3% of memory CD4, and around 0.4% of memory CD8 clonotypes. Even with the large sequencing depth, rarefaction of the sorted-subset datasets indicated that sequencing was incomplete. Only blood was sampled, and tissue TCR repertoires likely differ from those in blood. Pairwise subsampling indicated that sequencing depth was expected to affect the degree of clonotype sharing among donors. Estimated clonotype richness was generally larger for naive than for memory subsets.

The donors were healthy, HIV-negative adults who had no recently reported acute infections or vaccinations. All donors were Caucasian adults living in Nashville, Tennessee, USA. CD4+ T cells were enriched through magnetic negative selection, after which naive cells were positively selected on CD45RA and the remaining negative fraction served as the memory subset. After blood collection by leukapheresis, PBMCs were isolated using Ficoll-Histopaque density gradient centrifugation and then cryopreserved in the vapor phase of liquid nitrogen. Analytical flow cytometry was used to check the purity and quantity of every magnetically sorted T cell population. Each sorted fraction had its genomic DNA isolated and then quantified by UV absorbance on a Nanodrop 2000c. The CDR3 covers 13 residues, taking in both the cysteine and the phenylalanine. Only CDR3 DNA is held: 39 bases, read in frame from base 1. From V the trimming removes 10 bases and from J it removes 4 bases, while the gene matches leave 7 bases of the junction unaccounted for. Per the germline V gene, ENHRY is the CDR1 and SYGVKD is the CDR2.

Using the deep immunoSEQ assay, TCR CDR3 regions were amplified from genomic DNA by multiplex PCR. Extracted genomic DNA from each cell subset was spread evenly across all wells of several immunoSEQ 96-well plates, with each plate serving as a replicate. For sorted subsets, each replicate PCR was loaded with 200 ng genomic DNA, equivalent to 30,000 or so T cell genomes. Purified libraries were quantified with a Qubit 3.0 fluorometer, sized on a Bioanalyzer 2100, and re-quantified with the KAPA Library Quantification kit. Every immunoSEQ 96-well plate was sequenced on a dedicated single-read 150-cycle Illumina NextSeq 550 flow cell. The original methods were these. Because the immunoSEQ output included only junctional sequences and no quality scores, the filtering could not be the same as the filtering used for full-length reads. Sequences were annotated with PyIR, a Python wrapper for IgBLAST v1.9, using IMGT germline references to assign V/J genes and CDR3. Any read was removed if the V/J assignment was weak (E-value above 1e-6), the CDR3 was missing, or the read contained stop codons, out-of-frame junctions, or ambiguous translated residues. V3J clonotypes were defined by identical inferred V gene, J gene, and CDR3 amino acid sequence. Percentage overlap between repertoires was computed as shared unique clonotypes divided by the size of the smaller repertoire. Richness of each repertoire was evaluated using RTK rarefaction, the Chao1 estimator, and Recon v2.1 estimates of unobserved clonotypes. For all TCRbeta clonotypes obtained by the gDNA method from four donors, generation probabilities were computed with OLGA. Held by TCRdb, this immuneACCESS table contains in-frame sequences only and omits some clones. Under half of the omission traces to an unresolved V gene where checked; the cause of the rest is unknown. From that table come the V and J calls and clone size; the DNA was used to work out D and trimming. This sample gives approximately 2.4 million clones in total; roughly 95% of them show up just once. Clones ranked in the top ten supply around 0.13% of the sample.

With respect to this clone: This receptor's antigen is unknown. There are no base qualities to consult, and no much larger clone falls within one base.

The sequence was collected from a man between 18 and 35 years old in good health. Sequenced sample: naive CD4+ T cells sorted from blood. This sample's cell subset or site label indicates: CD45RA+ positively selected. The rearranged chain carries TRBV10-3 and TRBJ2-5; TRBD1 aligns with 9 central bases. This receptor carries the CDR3 CATQTGGGETQYF. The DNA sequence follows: TGTGCCACTCAGACAGGGGGGGGAGAGACCCAGTACTTC.